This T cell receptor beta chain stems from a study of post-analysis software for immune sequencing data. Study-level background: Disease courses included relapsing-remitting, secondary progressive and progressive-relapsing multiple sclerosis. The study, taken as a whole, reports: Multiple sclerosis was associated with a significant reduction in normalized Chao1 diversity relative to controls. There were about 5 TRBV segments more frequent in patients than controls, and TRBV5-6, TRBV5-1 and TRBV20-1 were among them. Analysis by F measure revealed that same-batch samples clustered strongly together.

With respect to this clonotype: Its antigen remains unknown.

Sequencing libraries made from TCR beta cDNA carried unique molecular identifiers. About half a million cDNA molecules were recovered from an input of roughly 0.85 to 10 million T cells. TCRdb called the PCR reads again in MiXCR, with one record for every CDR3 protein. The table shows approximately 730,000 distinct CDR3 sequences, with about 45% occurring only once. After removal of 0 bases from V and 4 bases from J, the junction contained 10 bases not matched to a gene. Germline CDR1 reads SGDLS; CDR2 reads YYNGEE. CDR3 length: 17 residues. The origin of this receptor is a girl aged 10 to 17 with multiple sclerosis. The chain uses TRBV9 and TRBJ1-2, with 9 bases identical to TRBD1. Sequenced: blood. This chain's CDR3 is CASSVGPGQGFGYGYTF. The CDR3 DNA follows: TGTGCCAGCAGCGTAGGTCCGGGACAGGGTTTTGGCTATGGCTACACCTTC.